This T cell receptor beta chain was recorded in a study of cytomegalovirus exposure and HLA in healthy donors. General study findings and limits: The study listed 150 to 200 cytomegalovirus-associated TCR beta chains.

Concerning this clone itself: Antigen unknown.

The J segment lost 2 bases and the V segment lost 3 bases, leaving 2 bases of the junction unmatched. This CDR3 is 14 amino acids long. Germline CDR1 MNHEY, CDR2 SMNVEV (reference sequence). Clones were sequenced by immunoSEQ multiplex PCR, and TCRdb holds only the in-frame ones, with some missing. Of some 61,000 clones listed, 95% to 98% were seen once; the top ten hold about 1.5%. Sequencing used PBMCs. The origin of this receptor is a woman between 18 and 30 years old in good health and CMV-seropositive. The chain recombines TRBV27 with TRBJ2-3; 7 bases line up with TRBD1. CDR3 sequence reads: CASSLGQHTDTQYF. DNA of the CDR3: TGTGCCAGCAGTTTGGGACAGCACACAGATACGCAGTATTTT.